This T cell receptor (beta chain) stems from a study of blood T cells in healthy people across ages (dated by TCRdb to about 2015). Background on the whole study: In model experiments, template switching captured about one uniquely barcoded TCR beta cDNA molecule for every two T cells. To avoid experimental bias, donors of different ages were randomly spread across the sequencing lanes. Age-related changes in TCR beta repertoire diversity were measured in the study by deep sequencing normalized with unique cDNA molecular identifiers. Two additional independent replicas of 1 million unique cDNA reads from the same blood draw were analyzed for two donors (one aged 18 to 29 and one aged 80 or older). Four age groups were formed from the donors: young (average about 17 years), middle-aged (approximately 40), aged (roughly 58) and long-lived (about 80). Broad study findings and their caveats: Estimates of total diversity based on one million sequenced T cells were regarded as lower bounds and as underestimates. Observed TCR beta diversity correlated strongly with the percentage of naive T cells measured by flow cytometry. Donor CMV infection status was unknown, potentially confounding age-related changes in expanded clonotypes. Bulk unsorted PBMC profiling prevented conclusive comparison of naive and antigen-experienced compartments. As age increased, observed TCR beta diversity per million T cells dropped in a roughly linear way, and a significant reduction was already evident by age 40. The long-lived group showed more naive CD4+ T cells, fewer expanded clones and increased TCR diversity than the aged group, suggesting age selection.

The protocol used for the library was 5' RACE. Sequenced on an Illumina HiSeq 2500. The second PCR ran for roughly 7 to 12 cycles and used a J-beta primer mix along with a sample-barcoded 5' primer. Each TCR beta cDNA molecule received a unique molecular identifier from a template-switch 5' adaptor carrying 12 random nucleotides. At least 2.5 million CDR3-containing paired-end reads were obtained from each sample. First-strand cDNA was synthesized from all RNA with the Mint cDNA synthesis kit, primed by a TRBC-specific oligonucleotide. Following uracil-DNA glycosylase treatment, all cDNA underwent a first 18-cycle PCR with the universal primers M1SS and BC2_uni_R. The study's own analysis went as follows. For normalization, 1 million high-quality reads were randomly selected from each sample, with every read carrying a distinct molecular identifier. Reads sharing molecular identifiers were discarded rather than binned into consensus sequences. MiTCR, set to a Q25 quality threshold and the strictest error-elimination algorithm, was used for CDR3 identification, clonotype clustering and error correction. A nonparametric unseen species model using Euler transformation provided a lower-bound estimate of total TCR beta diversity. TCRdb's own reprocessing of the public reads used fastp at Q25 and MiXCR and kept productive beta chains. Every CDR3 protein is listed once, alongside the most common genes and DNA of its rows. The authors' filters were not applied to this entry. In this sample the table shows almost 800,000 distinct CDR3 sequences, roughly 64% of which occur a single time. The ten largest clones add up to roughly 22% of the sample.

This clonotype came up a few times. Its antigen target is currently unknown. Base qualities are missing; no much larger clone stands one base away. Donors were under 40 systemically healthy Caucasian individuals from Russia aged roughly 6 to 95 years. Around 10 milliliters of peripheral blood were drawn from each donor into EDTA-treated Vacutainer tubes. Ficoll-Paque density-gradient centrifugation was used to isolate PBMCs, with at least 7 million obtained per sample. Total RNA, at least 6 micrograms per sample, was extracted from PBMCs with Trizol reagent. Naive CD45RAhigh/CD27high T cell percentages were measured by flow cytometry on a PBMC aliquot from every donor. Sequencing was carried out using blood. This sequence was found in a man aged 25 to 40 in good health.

The DNA sequence reads TGTGCCAGCAGCTTTTGGGGGACAGGGGGTGCTAACTATGGCTACACCTTC. Translation gives CASSFWGTGGANYGYTF. The chain couples TRBV7-2 to TRBJ1-2; 11 central bases correspond to TRBD1. Its CDR3 holds 17 amino acids, cysteine through phenylalanine. The retained sequence is limited to the CDR3, 51 bases, with the frame set at the first base. The germline V end is reduced by 3 bases and the J end by 0 bases; junction bases left unmatched: 6. In the germline V gene, CDR1 corresponds to SGHTA and CDR2 to FQGNSA.